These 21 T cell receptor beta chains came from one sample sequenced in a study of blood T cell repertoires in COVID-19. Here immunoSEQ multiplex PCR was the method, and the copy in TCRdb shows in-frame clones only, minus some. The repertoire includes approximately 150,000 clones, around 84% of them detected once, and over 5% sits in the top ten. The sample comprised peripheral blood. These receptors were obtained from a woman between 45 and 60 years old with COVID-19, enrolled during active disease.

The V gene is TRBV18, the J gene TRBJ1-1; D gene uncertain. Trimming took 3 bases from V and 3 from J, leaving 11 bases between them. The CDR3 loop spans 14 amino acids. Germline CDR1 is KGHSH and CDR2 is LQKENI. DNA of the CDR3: TGTGCCAGCTCACCCCCAGGCTGGGACACTGAAGCTTTCTTT. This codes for CASSPPGWDTEAFF.

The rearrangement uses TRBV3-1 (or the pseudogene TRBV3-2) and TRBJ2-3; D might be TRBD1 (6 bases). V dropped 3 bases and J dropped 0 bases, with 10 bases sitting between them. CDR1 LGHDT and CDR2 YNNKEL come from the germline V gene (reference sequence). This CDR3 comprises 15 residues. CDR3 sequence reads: CASSQGQLSTDTQYF. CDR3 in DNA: TGTGCCAGCAGCCAGGGACAATTAAGCACAGATACGCAGTATTTT.

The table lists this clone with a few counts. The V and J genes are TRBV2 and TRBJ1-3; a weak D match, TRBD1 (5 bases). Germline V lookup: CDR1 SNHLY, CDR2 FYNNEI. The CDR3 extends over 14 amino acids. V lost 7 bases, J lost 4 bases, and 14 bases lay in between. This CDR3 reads CASNPGTPGNTIYF. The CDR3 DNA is TGTGCCAGCAACCCCGGGACTCCAGGAAACACCATATATTTT.

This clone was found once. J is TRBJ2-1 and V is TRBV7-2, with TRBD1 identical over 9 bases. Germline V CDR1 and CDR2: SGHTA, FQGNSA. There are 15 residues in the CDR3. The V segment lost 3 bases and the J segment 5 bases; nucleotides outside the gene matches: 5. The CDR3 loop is CASSFRQGGNNEQFF. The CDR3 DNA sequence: TGTGCCAGCAGCTTTCGACAGGGGGGCAACAATGAGCAGTTCTTC.

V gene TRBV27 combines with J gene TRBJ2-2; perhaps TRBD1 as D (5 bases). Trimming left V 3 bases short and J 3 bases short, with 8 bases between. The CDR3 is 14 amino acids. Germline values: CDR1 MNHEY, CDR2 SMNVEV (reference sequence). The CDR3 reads CASSFSRDTGELFF. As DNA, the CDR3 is TGTGCCAGCAGTTTCTCCAGGGACACCGGGGAGCTGTTTTTT.

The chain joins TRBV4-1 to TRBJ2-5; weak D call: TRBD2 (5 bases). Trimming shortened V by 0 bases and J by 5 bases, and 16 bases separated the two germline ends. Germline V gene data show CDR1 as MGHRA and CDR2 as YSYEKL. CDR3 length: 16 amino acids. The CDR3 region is CASSQDLAASGETQYF. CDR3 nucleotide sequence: TGCGCCAGCAGCCAAGATCTGGCAGCCTCGGGGGAGACCCAGTACTTC.

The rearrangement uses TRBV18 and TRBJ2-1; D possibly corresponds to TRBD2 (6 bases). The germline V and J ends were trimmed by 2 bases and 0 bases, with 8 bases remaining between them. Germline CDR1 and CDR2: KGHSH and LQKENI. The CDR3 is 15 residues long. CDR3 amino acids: CASSPMGGSYNEQFF. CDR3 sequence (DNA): TGTGCCAGCTCACCAATGGGGGGCTCCTACAATGAGCAGTTCTTC.

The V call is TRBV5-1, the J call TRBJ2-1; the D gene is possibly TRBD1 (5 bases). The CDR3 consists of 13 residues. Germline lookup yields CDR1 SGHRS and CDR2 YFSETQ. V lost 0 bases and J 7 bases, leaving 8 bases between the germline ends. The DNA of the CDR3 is TGCGCCAGCAGCTTGGGAACAGGTAATGAGCAGTTCTTC. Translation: CASSLGTGNEQFF.

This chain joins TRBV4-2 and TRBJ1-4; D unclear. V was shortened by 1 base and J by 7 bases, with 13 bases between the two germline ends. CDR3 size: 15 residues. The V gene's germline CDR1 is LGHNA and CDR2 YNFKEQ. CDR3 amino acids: CASSQGGGSGEKLFF. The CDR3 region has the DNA TGTGCCAGCAGCCAAGGGGGAGGGTCGGGTGAAAAACTGTTTTTT.

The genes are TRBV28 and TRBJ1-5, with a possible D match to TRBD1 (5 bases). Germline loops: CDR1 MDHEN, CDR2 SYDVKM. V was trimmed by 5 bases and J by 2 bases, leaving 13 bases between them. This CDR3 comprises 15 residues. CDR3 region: CASSRRESGNQPQHF. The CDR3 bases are TGTGCCAGCAGTCGCAGGGAATCAGGCAATCAGCCCCAGCATTTT.

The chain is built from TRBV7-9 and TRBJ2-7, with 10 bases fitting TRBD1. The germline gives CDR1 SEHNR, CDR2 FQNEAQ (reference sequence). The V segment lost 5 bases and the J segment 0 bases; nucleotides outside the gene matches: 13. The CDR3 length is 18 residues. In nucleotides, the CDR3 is TGTGCCAGCAGCAACCGGGACAGGGGCCTTTGGAGCTCCTACGAGCAGTACTTC. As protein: CASSNRDRGLWSSYEQYF.

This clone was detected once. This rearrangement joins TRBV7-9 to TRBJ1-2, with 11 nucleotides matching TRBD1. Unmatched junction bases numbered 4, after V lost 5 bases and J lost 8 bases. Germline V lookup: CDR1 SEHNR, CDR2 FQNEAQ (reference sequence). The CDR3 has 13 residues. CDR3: CASSADRGHGYTF. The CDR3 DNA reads TGTGCCAGCAGCGCGGACAGGGGGCACGGCTACACCTTC.

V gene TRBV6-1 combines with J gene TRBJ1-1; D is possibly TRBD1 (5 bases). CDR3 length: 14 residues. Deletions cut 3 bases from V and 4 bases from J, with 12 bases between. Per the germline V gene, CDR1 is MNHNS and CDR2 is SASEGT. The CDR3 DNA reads TGTGCCAGCAGTGATTGGGGGGTGGCCACTGAAGCTTTCTTT. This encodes CASSDWGVATEAFF.

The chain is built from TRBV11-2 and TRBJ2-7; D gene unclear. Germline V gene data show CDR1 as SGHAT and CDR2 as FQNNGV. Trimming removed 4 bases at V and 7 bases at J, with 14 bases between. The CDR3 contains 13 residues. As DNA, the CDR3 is TGTGCCAGCAGCTCGGGTCCGACTGGGGAGCAGTACTTC. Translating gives CASSSGPTGEQYF.

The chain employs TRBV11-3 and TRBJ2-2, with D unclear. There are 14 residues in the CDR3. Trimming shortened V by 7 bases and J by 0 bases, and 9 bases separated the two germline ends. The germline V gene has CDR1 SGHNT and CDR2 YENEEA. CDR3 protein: CASKQTANTGELFF. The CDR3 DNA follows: TGTGCCAGCAAACAGACCGCGAACACCGGGGAGCTGTTTTTT.

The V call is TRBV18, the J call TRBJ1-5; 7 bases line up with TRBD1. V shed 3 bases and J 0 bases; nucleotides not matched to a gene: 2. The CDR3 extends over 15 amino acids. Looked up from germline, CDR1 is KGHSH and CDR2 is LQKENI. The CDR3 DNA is TGTGCCAGCTCACCGACAGGGTATAGCAATCAGCCCCAGCATTTT. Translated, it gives CASSPTGYSNQPQHF.

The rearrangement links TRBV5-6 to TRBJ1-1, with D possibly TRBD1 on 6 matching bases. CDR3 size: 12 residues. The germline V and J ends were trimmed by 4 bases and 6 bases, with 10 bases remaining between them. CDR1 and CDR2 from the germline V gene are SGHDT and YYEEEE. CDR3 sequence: CASSRGGAEAFF. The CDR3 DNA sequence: TGTGCCAGCAGCCGTGGGGGCGCTGAAGCTTTCTTT.

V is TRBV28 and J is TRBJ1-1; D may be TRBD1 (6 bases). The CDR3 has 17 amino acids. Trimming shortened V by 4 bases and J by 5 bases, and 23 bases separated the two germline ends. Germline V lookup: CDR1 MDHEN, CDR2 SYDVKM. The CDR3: CASSWVAAGASGTEAFF. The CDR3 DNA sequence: TGTGCCAGCAGTTGGGTCGCGGCAGGGGCCAGCGGAACTGAAGCTTTCTTT.

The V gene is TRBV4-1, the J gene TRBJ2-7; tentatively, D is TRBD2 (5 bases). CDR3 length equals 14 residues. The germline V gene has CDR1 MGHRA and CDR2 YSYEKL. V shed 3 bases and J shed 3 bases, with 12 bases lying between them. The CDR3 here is CASSHRGEGYEQYF. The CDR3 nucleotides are TGCGCCAGCAGCCACAGAGGCGAGGGCTACGAGCAGTACTTC.

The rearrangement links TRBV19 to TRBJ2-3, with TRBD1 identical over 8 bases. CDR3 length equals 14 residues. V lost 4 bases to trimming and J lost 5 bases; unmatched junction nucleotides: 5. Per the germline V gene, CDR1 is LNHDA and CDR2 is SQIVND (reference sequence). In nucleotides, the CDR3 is TGTGCCAGTAGTACGGACAGGGTCGGAGATACGCAGTATTTT. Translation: CASSTDRVGDTQYF.

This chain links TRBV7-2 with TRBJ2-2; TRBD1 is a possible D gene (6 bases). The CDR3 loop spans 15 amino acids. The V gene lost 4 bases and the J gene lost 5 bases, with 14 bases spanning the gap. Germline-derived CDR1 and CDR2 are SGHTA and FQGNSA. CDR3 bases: TGTGCCAGCAGCTCCTACAGGGTTGAGACCGGGGAGCTGTTTTTT. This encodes CASSSYRVETGELFF.